A selection of T cell receptor beta chains follows, all from one sample in a study of breast tumors, draining lymph nodes, adjacent tissues. TCRdb reanalysed the multiplex PCR reads using MiXCR and keeps one entry per CDR3 protein. The sample includes 200,000 or so distinct CDR3 sequences, roughly 29% seen only once; the top ten take roughly 4%. The source material was axillary lymph node tissue. The receptors stem from a female donor with breast cancer. Some clones in this sample may be carry-over from other donors' samples. Both conserved end residues are part of each CDR3. Each record gives: clone size, J gene, D gene, V gene, CDR3 DNA, CDR3 protein. A D gene is named only where the DNA matches it firmly. Clone sizes are given selectively: once, few, many, or a class where the clone is expanded.

many,TRBJ2-5,TRBD2,TRBV9,TGTGCCAGCAGCGTAGGGGGGGGAGTCACCCAAGAGACCCAGTACTTC,CASSVGGGVTQETQYF
few,TRBJ2-1,.,TRBV20-1,TGCAGTGCTGGGGGACTTTCCCACGGCACTGAGCAGTTCTTC,CSAGGLSHGTEQFF
many,TRBJ2-1,TRBD2,TRBV20-1,TGCAGTGCTAGAGATGTGAGCGGGAGTGCCGTTGGTGAGCAGTTCTTC,CSARDVSGSAVGEQFF
many,TRBJ2-7,.,TRBV6-2/TRBV6-3,TGTGCCAGCAGTCACAGAGCGGGCCGGCCCTACGAGCAGTACTTC,CASSHRAGRPYEQYF
many,TRBJ2-1,TRBD2,TRBV15,TGTGCCACCAGCAGACAGACTAGCCGACTCTACAATGAGCAGTTCTTC,CATSRQTSRLYNEQFF
many,TRBJ2-6,.,TRBV12-3/TRBV12-4,TGTGCCAGCACCCCGTCCGGGGCCAACGTCCTGACTTTC,CASTPSGANVLTF
.,TRBJ1-4,.,TRBV19,TGTGCCAGTAGTTCCCGGGATGAAAAACTGTTTTTT,CASSSRDEKLFF
many,TRBJ1-3,.,TRBV5-6,TGTGCCAGCAGCCCTCTAGGGGGGGGAAACACCATATATTTT,CASSPLGGGNTIYF
.,TRBJ2-3,TRBD2,TRBV2,TGTGCCAGCAGTCCGGGACTAGCGGGGGAAGATACGCAGTATTTT,CASSPGLAGEDTQYF
many,TRBJ2-7,TRBD2,TRBV3-1,TGTGCCAGCAGCGAAGTGGCTAGCGGGTCCTACGAGCAGTACTTC,CASSEVASGSYEQYF
few,TRBJ1-1,TRBD1,TRBV15,TGTGCCACCAGCAGAGGACAGGGTGAAGCTTTCTTT,CATSRGQGEAFF
many,TRBJ2-5,TRBD2,TRBV30,TGTGCCTGGAAGGGGACTAGCGGCCGGGGAGAGACCCAGTACTTC,CAWKGTSGRGETQYF
.,TRBJ1-2,.,TRBV20-1,TGCAGTGTCGCAATCGGTGGGGGGAATGGCTACACCTTC,CSVAIGGGNGYTF
many,TRBJ1-6,.,TRBV6-1,TGTGCCAGCCGGTTTAGTGAGGATTCACCCCTCCACTTT,CASRFSEDSPLHF
many,TRBJ2-7,.,TRBV5-1,TGCGCCAGCAGCTTGGCCTGGGACGGGGGGCCACTCTCCTACGAGCAGTACTTC,CASSLAWDGGPLSYEQYF
many,TRBJ2-5,.,TRBV7-9,TGTGCCAGCAGCTTATCTTCCCAACCCTCCCGGACATTCCTTCAAGAGACCCAGTACTTC,CASSLSSQPSRTFLQETQYF
many,TRBJ2-7,TRBD2,TRBV28,TGTGCCAGCAGTTTATGGTATAGCGGGAATTCCTACGAGCAGTACTTC,CASSLWYSGNSYEQYF
.,TRBJ2-5,TRBD1,TRBV19,TGTGCCAGTAGTCCAAGGACAGGGGGCTTTGAGACCCAGTACTTC,CASSPRTGGFETQYF
many,TRBJ1-5,.,TRBV12-3/TRBV12-4,TGTGCCAGCAGCGACGGGACAACCGATCAGCCCCAGCATTTT,CASSDGTTDQPQHF
once,TRBJ2-3,TRBD2,TRBV7-8,TGTGCCAGCAACCGCCGGGGGGGGAGCACAGGTACGCAGTATTTT,CASNRRGGSTGTQYF
many,TRBJ2-3,TRBD1,TRBV7-8,TGTGCCAGCAGCTTAGAAGGTACAGGGGGCACAGATACGCAGTATTTT,CASSLEGTGGTDTQYF
.,TRBJ2-6,.,TRBV5-1,TGCGCCAGCAGCACCCTGGCTGGGGCTCAATCTGGGGCCAACGTCCTGACTTTC,CASSTLAGAQSGANVLTF
many,TRBJ1-3,.,TRBV7-9,TGTGCCAGCAGCTCAGGGACGGCGGGACCCTCTGGAAACACCATATATTTT,CASSSGTAGPSGNTIYF
.,TRBJ2-7,TRBD2,TRBV20-1,TGCAGTGCTAGCCGGGGTAGCGGGAGATCCTACGAGCAGTACTTC,CSASRGSGRSYEQYF
many,TRBJ2-2,.,TRBV12-3/TRBV12-4,TGTGCCAGCGGCAGTACGGCCGGGGAGCTGTTTTTT,CASGSTAGELFF
many,TRBJ1-2,.,TRBV5-1,TGCGCCAGCAGCTTGGGAAGGGACAATAACTATGGCTACACCTTC,CASSLGRDNNYGYTF
many,TRBJ2-2,TRBD2,TRBV7-2,TGTGCCGGAGCGGGGCCCGGGACTACGAACACCGGGGAGCTGTTTTTT,CAGAGPGTTNTGELFF
many,TRBJ1-5,TRBD1,TRBV9,TGTGCCAGCAGCCTAAAGTGGGACAGAAAAAGGGGACCCCAGCATTTT,CASSLKWDRKRGPQHF
few,TRBJ1-1,TRBD1,TRBV20-1,TGCAGTGCTGCAGGGGGCCTAATGAACACTGAAGCTTTCTTT,CSAAGGLMNTEAFF
few,TRBJ2-1,.,TRBV28,TGTGCCAGCAGTTTAGAGGGGCTGGGGCAGTTCTTC,CASSLEGLGQFF
once,TRBJ1-5,TRBD1,TRBV29-1,TGCAGCGTGCAACAGGGGGCGGTCAATCAGCCCCAGCATTTT,CSVQQGAVNQPQHF
many,TRBJ2-7,.,TRBV6-6,TGTGCCAGCAGTCACCGGGGGAAACACTCCTACGAGCAGTACTTC,CASSHRGKHSYEQYF
.,TRBJ2-1,.,TRBV25-1,TGTGCCAGCAGTGATACCACGCAGGGTGCTCTCAATGAGCAGTTCTTC,CASSDTTQGALNEQFF
.,TRBJ1-1,TRBD1,TRBV6-1,TGTGCCAGCAGCCCGACCCTGACAGGGGGGGGAGCTTTCTTT,CASSPTLTGGGAFF
.,TRBJ2-1,TRBD1,TRBV30,TGTGCCTGGACCTCCGGGACAGGGGGCTTCGATGAGCAGTTCTTC,CAWTSGTGGFDEQFF
many,TRBJ2-1,.,TRBV7-2,TGTGCCAGCAGCGTGGGACTTCATAATGAGCAGTTCTTC,CASSVGLHNEQFF
many,TRBJ2-5,.,TRBV2,TGTGCCAGCAGGGGGGATGGAGAGACCCAGTACTTC,CASRGDGETQYF
.,TRBJ2-2,.,TRBV30,TGTGCCTGGAGGTTCTCAGCCCTAGGGATCGGGGAGCTGTTTTTT,CAWRFSALGIGELFF
once,TRBJ2-7,.,TRBV28,TGTGCCAGCAGTTTAGGGGGTACCAAAAGATACGAGCAGTACTTC,CASSLGGTKRYEQYF
many,TRBJ2-3,.,TRBV7-3,TGTGCCAGCAGCAGGGGGGGGGGCACAGATACGCAGTATTTT,CASSRGGGTDTQYF
.,TRBJ2-2,.,TRBV6-5,TGTGCCAGCAAATTGGATCCGGTCATCGGGGAGCTGTTTTTT,CASKLDPVIGELFF
.,TRBJ2-5,TRBD1,TRBV5-4,TGTGCCAGCAGCATAGGGGGCAGGGGGTCGCGGGAGACCCAGTACTTC,CASSIGGRGSRETQYF
once,TRBJ2-3,TRBD2,TRBV6-6,TGTGCCAGCAGTTACTCTATTATCGGGAGGGGAGGCACAGATACGCAGTATTTT,CASSYSIIGRGGTDTQYF
.,TRBJ1-6,.,TRBV20-1,TGCAGTGCCCGAGAGGGCTCCTATAATTCACCCCTCCACTTT,CSAREGSYNSPLHF
.,TRBJ2-7,.,TRBV6-2/TRBV6-3,TGTGCCACCCCCCCACGGGGACATCACGAGCAGTACTTC,CATPPRGHHEQYF
many,TRBJ2-6,.,TRBV30,TGTGCCACAGGCTCTGGGGCCAACGTCCTGACTTTC,CATGSGANVLTF